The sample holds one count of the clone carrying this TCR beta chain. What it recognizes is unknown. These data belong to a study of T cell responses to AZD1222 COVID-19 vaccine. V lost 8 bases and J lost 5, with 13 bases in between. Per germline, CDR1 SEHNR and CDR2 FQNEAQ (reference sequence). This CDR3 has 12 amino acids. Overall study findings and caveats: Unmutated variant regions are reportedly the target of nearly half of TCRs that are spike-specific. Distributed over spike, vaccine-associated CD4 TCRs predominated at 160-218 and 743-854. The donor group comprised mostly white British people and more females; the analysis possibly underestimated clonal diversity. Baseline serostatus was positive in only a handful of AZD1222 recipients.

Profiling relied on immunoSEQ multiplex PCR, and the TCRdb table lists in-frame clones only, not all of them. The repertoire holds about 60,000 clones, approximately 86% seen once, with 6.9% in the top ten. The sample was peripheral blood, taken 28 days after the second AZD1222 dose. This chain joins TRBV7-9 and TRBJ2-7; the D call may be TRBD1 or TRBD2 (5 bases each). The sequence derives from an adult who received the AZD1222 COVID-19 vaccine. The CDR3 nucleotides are TGTGCCAGCGGGGGAAACGACCACGAGCAGTACTTC. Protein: CASGGNDHEQYF.